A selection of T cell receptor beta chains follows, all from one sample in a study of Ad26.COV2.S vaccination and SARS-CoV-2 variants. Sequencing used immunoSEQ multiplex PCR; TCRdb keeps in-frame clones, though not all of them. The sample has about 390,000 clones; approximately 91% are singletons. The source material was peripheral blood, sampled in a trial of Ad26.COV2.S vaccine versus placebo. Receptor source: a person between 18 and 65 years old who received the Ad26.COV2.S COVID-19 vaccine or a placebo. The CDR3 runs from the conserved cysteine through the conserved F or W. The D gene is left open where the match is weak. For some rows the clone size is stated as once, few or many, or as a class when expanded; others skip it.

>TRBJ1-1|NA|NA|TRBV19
TGTGCCAGTAGTAAGGAGAGAAACACTGAAGCTTTCTTT
CASSKERNTEAFF
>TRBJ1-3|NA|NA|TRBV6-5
TGTGCCAGCAGTTACACGAGCGGGTCCGGGAACACCATATATTTT
CASSYTSGSGNTIYF
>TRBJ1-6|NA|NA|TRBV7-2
TGTGCCAGAGGGAATTATAATTCACCCCTCCACTTT
CARGNYNSPLHF
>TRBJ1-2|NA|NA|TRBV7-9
TGTGCCAGCAGCTTAGAAGGTTGGAAATACTATGGCTACACCTTC
CASSLEGWKYYGYTF
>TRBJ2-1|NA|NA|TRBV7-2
TGTGCCAGCAGCTTAACCGCCGGGGGGCCCCCATACAATGAGCAGTTCTTC
CASSLTAGGPPYNEQFF
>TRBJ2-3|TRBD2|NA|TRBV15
TGTGCCACCAGCACGCGGGGGGGCGGCGCAGATACGCAGTATTTT
CATSTRGGGADTQYF
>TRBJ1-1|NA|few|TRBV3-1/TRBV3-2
TGTGCCAGCAGCCAAATTAACGATAACACTGAAGCTTTCTTT
CASSQINDNTEAFF
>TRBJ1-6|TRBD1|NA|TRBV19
TGTGCCAGTAGTGGGCCGACAGGGGGAAATTCACCCCTCCACTTT
CASSGPTGGNSPLHF
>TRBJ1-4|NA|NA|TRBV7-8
TGTGCCAGCAGCTTAGTTAGCCGGGGGGCCGGAGGTGAAAAACTGTTTTTT
CASSLVSRGAGGEKLFF
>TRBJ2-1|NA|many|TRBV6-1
TGTGCCAGCAGTGTACCCATTACAGAGAGCTCCTACAATGAGCAGTTCTTC
CASSVPITESSYNEQFF
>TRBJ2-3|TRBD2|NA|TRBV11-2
TGTGCCAGCAGCTGGGGGACTAGCGGGGTGTCAGATACGCAGTATTTT
CASSWGTSGVSDTQYF
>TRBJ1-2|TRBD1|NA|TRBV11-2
TGTGCCAGCAGACGTCCCGGGACAGATGCGTATGGCTACACCTTC
CASRRPGTDAYGYTF
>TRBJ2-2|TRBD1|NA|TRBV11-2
TGTGCCAGCAGCTACTACAGGGGAGCGATCGCCGGGGAGCTGTTTTTT
CASSYYRGAIAGELFF
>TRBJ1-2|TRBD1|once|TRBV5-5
TGTGCCAGCAGCAGGGACAGCCCTCTCCTCTACACCTTC
CASSRDSPLLYTF
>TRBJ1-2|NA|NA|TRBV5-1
TGCGCCAGCTCCGGGCCGTACAAGGATGGCTACACCTTC
CASSGPYKDGYTF
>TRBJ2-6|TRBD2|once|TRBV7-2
TGTGCCAGCAGCTTCTCTAGCGGGGGGGCCCCGGGGGCCAACGTCCTGACTTTC
CASSFSSGGAPGANVLTF